The TCR beta chain described here comes from a study of shared clonotypes between healthy human individuals. Libraries were prepared by immunoSEQ multiplex PCR; TCRdb keeps only in-frame clonotypes and omits some of them. The table has about 2.4 million clones, approximately 93% seen once; the top ten hold 0.35% to 0.45%. The sequence was collected from a man between 18 and 29 years old in good health. Some clones in this sample may be carry-over from other donors' samples. Material for sequencing was naive CD4+ T cells from PBMCs. Subset defined: CD45RA+ positively selected.

The CDR3 DNA reads TGTGCCAGCAGTTATATGCAGGGGCGGAACGAGCAGTACTTC. It yields the protein CASSYMQGRNEQYF. The genes are TRBV6-5 and TRBJ2-7, with a tentative D call TRBD1 (6 bases). The V and J ends lost 3 bases and 5 bases respectively, with 14 bases between them. This CDR3 contains 14 residues. Germline CDR1 reads MNHEY; CDR2 reads SVGAGI.